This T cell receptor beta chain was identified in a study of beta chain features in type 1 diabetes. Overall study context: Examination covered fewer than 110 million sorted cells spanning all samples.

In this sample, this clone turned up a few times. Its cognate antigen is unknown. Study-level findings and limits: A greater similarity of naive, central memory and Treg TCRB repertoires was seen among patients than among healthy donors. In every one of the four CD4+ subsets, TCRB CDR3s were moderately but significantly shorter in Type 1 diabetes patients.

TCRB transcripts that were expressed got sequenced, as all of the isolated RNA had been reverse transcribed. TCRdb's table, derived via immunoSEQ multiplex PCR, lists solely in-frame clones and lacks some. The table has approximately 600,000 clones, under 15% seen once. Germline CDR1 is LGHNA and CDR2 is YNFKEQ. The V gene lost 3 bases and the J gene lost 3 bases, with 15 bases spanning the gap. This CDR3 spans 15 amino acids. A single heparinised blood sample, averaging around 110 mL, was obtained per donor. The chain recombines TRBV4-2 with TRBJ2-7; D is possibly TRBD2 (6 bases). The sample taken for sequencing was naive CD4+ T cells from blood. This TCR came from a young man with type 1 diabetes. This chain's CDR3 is CASSQASGGSYEQYF. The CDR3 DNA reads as TGTGCCAGCAGCCAGGCCTCAGGAGGGAGCTACGAGCAGTACTTC.